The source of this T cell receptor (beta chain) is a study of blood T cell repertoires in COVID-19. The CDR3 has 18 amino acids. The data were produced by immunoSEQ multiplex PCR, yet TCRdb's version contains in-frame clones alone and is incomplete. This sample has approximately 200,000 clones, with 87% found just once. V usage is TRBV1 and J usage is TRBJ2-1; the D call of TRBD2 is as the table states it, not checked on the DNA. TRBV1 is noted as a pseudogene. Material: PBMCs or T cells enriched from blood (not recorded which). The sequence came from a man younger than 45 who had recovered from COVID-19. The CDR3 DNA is TGCACCAGCAGCCAAGATCTTGAGGGGGTACTAGCGGGTTATGAGCAGTTCTTC. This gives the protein CTSSQDLEGVLAGYEQFF.